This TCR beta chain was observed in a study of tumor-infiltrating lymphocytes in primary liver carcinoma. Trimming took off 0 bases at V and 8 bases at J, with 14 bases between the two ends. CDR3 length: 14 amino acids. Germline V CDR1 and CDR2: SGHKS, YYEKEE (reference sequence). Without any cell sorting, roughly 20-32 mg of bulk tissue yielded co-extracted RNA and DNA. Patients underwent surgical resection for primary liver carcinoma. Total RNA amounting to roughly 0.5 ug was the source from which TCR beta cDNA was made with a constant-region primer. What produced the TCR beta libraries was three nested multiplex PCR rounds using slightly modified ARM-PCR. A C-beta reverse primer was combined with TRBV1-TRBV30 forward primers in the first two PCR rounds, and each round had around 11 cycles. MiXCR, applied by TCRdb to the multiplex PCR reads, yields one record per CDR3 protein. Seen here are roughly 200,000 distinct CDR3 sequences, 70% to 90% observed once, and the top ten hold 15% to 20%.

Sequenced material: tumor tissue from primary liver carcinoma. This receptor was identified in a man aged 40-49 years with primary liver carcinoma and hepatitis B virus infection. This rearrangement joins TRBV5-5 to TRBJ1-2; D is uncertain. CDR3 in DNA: TGTGCCAGCAGCTTGGGGTCCAATTCGAGAGGCTACACCTTC. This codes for CASSLGSNSRGYTF.